What follows are 13 T cell receptor beta chains derived from one specimen sequenced in a study of blood T cell repertoires in COVID-19. Repertoires were generated with immunoSEQ multiplex PCR, while TCRdb's copy carries only in-frame clones and drops some. The repertoire holds about 250,000 clones, with roughly 80% as singletons. The sequencing input was peripheral blood. These TCRs come from a man aged 80 or over with acute or convalescent COVID-19.

This clone was detected a few times. J is TRBJ1-2 and V is TRBV4-1; D ambiguous. V lost 0 bases and J lost 1, with 6 bases in between. Germline assignment: CDR1 MGHRA and CDR2 YSYEKL. The CDR3 has 14 residues. CDR3 nucleotides: TGCGCCAGCAGCCAAGATTTCCTTAACTATGGCTACACCTTC. Translating gives CASSQDFLNYGYTF.

This chain joins TRBV4-2 and TRBJ1-6; D is uncertain. V dropped 0 bases and J dropped 0 bases, with 12 bases sitting between them. Germline V gene sequence: CDR1 LGHNA, CDR2 YNFKEQ. The CDR3 has 18 amino acids. Here the CDR3 DNA reads TGTGCCAGCAGCCAAGATCCGGACTCGAGCTCCTATAATTCACCCCTCCACTTT. Translating it yields CASSQDPDSSSYNSPLHF.

This chain connects TRBV19 to TRBJ1-1, with D perhaps matching TRBD1 (5 bases). Trimming stripped 7 bases from V and 0 bases from J, with 15 bases between. This CDR3 comprises 15 residues. Germline V gene data show CDR1 as LNHDA and CDR2 as SQIVND (reference sequence). CDR3 coding DNA: TGTGCCAGTATTCGAAGGTGGGGGGTGAACACTGAAGCTTTCTTT. Amino acids: CASIRRWGVNTEAFF. Together with reference TRBV19 and TRBJ1-1, the CDR3 gives the full variable domain: DGGITQSPKYLFRKEGQNVTLSCEQNLNHDAMYWYRQDPGQGLRLIYYSQIVNDFQKGDIAEGYSVSREKKESFPLTVTSAQKNPTAFYLCASIRRWGVNTEAFFGQGTRLTVV.

The chain carries TRBV5-1 and TRBJ1-2; D uncertain. Germline lookup yields CDR1 SGHRS and CDR2 YFSETQ. V lost 0 bases to trimming and J lost 6 bases, with 12 bases between them. CDR3 length: 14 amino acids. CDR3 in amino acids: CASSLESTTDGYTF. The CDR3 coding sequence is TGCGCCAGCAGCTTGGAAAGCACCACCGATGGCTACACCTTC.

The chain uses TRBV5-6 and TRBJ2-3, with a tentative D call TRBD2 (6 bases). The CDR3 spans 14 residues. From germline, CDR1 is SGHDT and CDR2 YYEEEE. Trimming took 3 bases from V and 0 from J, leaving 8 bases between them. This CDR3 reads CASSSGTSTDTQYF. The CDR3 nucleotides read TGTGCCAGCAGCTCCGGGACTAGCACAGATACGCAGTATTTT.

The chain carries TRBV27 and TRBJ1-5; the D is unclear. The CDR3 extends over 13 amino acids. Trimming cost V 3 bases and J 0 bases, with 3 bases left between them. Germline V lookup: CDR1 MNHEY, CDR2 SMNVEV (reference sequence). CDR3 region: CASSFHSNQPQHF. CDR3 nucleotides: TGTGCCAGCAGTTTTCATAGCAATCAGCCCCAGCATTTT.

This CDR3 is CASSLRREDYGYTF. The CDR3 DNA is TGTGCCAGCAGCTTGAGGCGCGAAGACTATGGCTACACCTTC. The V gene is TRBV7-2, the J gene TRBJ1-2; no clear D. The length of the CDR3 is 14 residues. V shed 3 bases and J shed 3 bases, with 11 bases lying between them. Germline V gene lookup returns CDR1 SGHTA and CDR2 FQGNSA.

The V and J genes are TRBV19 and TRBJ2-2; perhaps TRBD1 as D (5 bases). The CDR3 is made up of 15 amino acids. CDR1 and CDR2 (germline): LNHDA, SQIVND (reference sequence). Trimming left V 6 bases short and J 4 bases short, with 15 bases between. The CDR3 DNA reads as TGTGCCAGTAGGATAAGGCAGGGAAGCACCGGGGAGCTGTTTTTT. Its protein is CASRIRQGSTGELFF.

The CDR3 DNA follows: TGCAGCGTCTCCTACGGGGGAACTGAAGCTTTCTTT. Its translation is CSVSYGGTEAFF. The chain uses TRBV29-1 and TRBJ1-1; D is perhaps TRBD1 (5 bases). The CDR3 totals 12 residues. Deletions cut 6 bases from V and 5 bases from J, with 13 bases between. Germline V lookup: CDR1 SQVTM, CDR2 ANQGSEA.

The chain has TRBV12-5 and TRBJ2-7; TRBD1 matches at 12 bases. CDR1 is LGHNT, CDR2 FRNRAP, per germline. The CDR3 runs to 21 residues. V trimming: 4 bases; J trimming: 0 bases; junction bases outside the gene matches: 19. The CDR3 DNA sequence: TGTGCTAGTGGTTCTCGTCTGTGGGGACAGGGGGCTAGCGGGAGCTCCTACGAGCAGTACTTC. This translates into CASGSRLWGQGASGSSYEQYF.

The gene calls are TRBV19 and TRBJ1-5, with TRBD1 as a possible D gene (6 bases). The CDR3 is made up of 14 amino acids. Germline CDR1 and CDR2: LNHDA and SQIVND (reference sequence). Trimming removed 7 bases at V and 4 bases at J, with 14 bases between. CDR3 nucleotides: TGTGCCAGTACCGCCGGACAGACGAATCAGCCCCAGCATTTT. Amino acid sequence: CASTAGQTNQPQHF.

This chain joins TRBV7-9 and TRBJ1-5; 12 nucleotides align to TRBD1. Germline CDR1 and CDR2: SEHNR and FQNEAQ (reference sequence). Trimming at V came to 5 bases and at J to 5 bases, leaving 4 bases not matched to a gene. The CDR3 contains 15 residues. The CDR3 spells CASSIGTGGDQPQHF. The CDR3 DNA is TGTGCCAGCAGCATCGGGACAGGGGGCGATCAGCCCCAGCATTTT.

This clone has a single count. The same CDR3 arises from other DNA sequences in this sample as well. This chain links TRBV24-1 with TRBJ2-5, with D perhaps TRBD1 (6 bases). The CDR3 covers 13 residues. The V gene lost 1 base and the J gene lost 5 bases, with 7 bases spanning the gap. Germline loops: CDR1 KGHDR, CDR2 SFDVKD. In DNA form, the CDR3 reads TGTGCCACCAGTGATTTTAGGGGGGAGACCCAGTACTTC. Translating gives CATSDFRGETQYF.